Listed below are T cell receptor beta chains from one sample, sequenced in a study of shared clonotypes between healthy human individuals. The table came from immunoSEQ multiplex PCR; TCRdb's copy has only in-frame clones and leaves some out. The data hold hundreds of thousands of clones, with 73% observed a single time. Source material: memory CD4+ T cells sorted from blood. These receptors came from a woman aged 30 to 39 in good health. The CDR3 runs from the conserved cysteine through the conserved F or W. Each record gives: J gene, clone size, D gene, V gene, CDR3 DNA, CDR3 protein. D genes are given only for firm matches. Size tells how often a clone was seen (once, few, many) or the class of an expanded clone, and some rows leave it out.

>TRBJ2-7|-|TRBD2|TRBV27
TGTGCCAGCAGATCACGCGGGACTAGCGGGTCCCACGAGCAGTACTTC
CASRSRGTSGSHEQYF
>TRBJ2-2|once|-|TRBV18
TGTGCCAGCTCTCCAGGGGTGGCCACCGGGGAGCTGTTTTTT
CASSPGVATGELFF
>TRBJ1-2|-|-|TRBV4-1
TGCGCCAGCAGCCAAGGGAGGGCGACAGGCAACTATGGCTACACCTTC
CASSQGRATGNYGYTF
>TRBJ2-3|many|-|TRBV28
TGTGCCAGCAAGAAATCCGGGACCGGACACACAGATACGCAGTATTTT
CASKKSGTGHTDTQYF
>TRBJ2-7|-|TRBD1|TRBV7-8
TGTGCCAGCAGACCATCCGGGACAGGGACCTACGAGCAGTACTTC
CASRPSGTGTYEQYF
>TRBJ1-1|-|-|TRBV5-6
TGTGCCAGCAGCCCGGCGGGCGGCATTACAGGCACTGAAGCTTTCTTT
CASSPAGGITGTEAFF
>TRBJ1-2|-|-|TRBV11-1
TGTGCCAGCAGCTCTCGAGGCGGAAACTATGGCTACACCTTC
CASSSRGGNYGYTF
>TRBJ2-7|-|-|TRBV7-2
TGTGCCAGCAGCCGACACTTACTAAGACCGTACGAGCAGTACTTC
CASSRHLLRPYEQYF
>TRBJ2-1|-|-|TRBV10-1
TGCGCCAGCAGTGAGTCTCTCTATACTGAGCAGTTCTTC
CASSESLYTEQFF
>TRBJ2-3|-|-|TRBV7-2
TGTGCCAGCAGCTTTCAAGCAAGGGCCGCAGATACGCAGTATTTT
CASSFQARAADTQYF